The TCR beta chain described here comes from a study of human T cells and chemical hapten exposure. Germline CDR1 reads SGHTA; CDR2 reads FQGTGA. V lost 3 bases, J lost 2 bases, and 0 bases stayed unmatched. The CDR3 covers 14 residues. Time point in this sample: patch test 2, 6 weeks after DPC sensitization. Documented treatment: therapeutic diphenylcyclopropenone sensitization with weekly scalp DPC. This clonotype has ten or more counts. From the RACE reads, TCRdb called clonotypes with MiXCR, one entry per CDR3 protein. The table lists about 80,000 distinct CDR3 sequences, about 9.9% of them singletons.

The chain uses TRBV7-3 and TRBJ2-1; 8 nucleotides match TRBD2. The sample consisted of whole blood, taken in connection with sensitization to the hapten diphenylcyclopropenone (DPC). This TCR was sampled from a young man with alopecia areata. Some clones in this sample may be carry-over from other donors' samples. CDR3 protein: CASSFGGAYNEQFF. Written as DNA, the CDR3 is TGTGCCAGCAGCTTCGGGGGGGCCTACAATGAGCAGTTCTTC.